The next 10 T cell receptor beta chains were all read from a single sample in a study of blood T cell repertoires in COVID-19 (TCRdb year 2020). The protocol used for the library was the immunoSEQ multiplex PCR assay. TCRdb took over this immuneACCESS table, retaining in-frame rearrangements with V and J assigned. Such tables are incomplete; in checked studies, under half of the missing clones stem from an unresolved V gene, and the remainder is unexplained. The sample table lists fewer than 250,000 clones, around 88% of them with a count of one. About 15% of the sample comes from the top ten. Sequenced input: PBMCs or T cells enriched from blood (not recorded which). The origin of the receptors is a woman between 45 and 65 years old with acute COVID-19.

This clone has a single count. The chain is built from TRBV30 and TRBJ2-2, with D perhaps TRBD1 (5 bases). Between the trimmed V and J ends, which lost 0 bases and 1 base, there was a span of 12 bases. CDR1 is GTSNPN and CDR2 is SVGIG in the germline V gene (reference sequence). The CDR3 is 16 residues long. The CDR3 bases are TGTGCCTGGAGTGTAGGGCTTGACAGGAACACCGGGGAGCTGTTTTTT. This gives the protein CAWSVGLDRNTGELFF.

This sequence joins TRBV5-1 and TRBJ1-2, with 8 bases that match TRBD1. The CDR3 loop spans 16 amino acids. The junction had 7 bases not matched to a gene; V was cut back by 0 bases and J by 3 bases. Germline values: CDR1 SGHRS, CDR2 YFSETQ. CDR3 in DNA: TGCGCCAGCAGCTTGGATCGGACAGGGACCTACTATGGCTACACCTTC. Amino acids: CASSLDRTGTYYGYTF.

This chain connects TRBV19 to TRBJ2-5, with D perhaps matching TRBD2 (6 bases). V was pared by 3 bases and J by 2 bases, with 10 bases between. Germline assignment: CDR1 LNHDA and CDR2 SQIVND (reference sequence). This CDR3 is built from 14 residues. The CDR3 here is CASSMTSEQETQYF. The CDR3 DNA is TGTGCCAGTAGTATGACTAGTGAGCAAGAGACCCAGTACTTC.

This chain uses TRBV19 with TRBJ1-1, with D possibly TRBD1 on 5 matching bases. CDR3 length: 16 amino acids. Trimming took 1 base from V and 1 from J, leaving 13 bases between them. The germline V gene has CDR1 LNHDA and CDR2 SQIVND (reference sequence). The DNA for the CDR3 is TGTGCCAGTAGTATAGGGGTTCGGGGGTCGAACACTGAAGCTTTCTTT. Amino acids: CASSIGVRGSNTEAFF.

The gene calls are TRBV19 and TRBJ1-1; 8 positions match TRBD1. The V gene's germline CDR1 is LNHDA and CDR2 SQIVND (reference sequence). With 4 bases clipped from V and 2 bases from J, the junction kept 9 bases outside the gene matches. The CDR3 spans 16 residues. DNA of the CDR3: TGTGCCAGTAGTAGACGCCTCGGGACAGGAAACACTGAAGCTTTCTTT. As protein: CASSRRLGTGNTEAFF.

The V call is TRBV5-4, the J call TRBJ1-2, with D possibly matching TRBD1 (5 bases). V was cut by 5 bases and J by 1 base, with 9 bases left in between. The V gene's germline CDR1 is SGHNT and CDR2 YYREEE (reference sequence). The length of the CDR3 is 13 residues. CDR3 residues: CASRTDSNYGYTF. In nucleotides, the CDR3 is TGTGCCAGCAGGACTGACAGTAACTATGGCTACACCTTC.

The chain couples TRBV5-4 to TRBJ2-7; 8 bases agree with TRBD2. The CDR3 is 15 residues long. CDR1 SGHNT and CDR2 YYREEE come from the germline V gene (reference sequence). Losses at the gene ends were 0 bases for V and 3 bases for J; bases not matched to a gene: 5. CDR3 in DNA: TGTGCCAGCAGCTTGGTCGAGCGGGGGAACTACGAGCAGTACTTC. This sequence encodes CASSLVERGNYEQYF. Full variable domain (outside the CDR3, taken from reference TRBV5-4 and TRBJ2-7): ETGVTQSPTHLIKTRGQQVTLRCSSQSGHNTVSWYQQALGQGPQFIFQYYREEENGRGNFPPRFSGLQFPNYSSELNVNALELDDSALYLCASSLVERGNYEQYFGPGTRLTVT.

The V and J genes are TRBV19 and TRBJ1-5; 10 nucleotides align to TRBD1. Germline V gives CDR1 LNHDA, CDR2 SQIVND (reference sequence). V was clipped by 6 bases and J by 4 bases; unmatched bases: 9. This CDR3 is 16 amino acids long. CDR3 coding DNA: TGTGCCAGTAGGAACCGGGACAGGGGACTGAATCAGCCCCAGCATTTT. It codes for CASRNRDRGLNQPQHF. The complete variable domain, with remaining parts taken from reference TRBV19 and TRBJ1-5, reads DGGITQSPKYLFRKEGQNVTLSCEQNLNHDAMYWYRQDPGQGLRLIYYSQIVNDFQKGDIAEGYSVSREKKESFPLTVTSAQKNPTAFYLCASRNRDRGLNQPQHFGDGTRLSIL.

This clone has just a few counts. This sequence joins TRBV9 and TRBJ2-1, with D possibly matching TRBD2 (5 bases). Trimming shortened V by 0 bases and J by 7 bases, and 17 bases separated the two germline ends. Looked up from germline, CDR1 is SGDLS and CDR2 is YYNGEE. This CDR3 has 16 residues. In DNA, the CDR3 is TGTGCCAGCAGCGTAGCTAGTGGGAGATACGGGAATGAGCAGTTCTTC. Translating gives CASSVASGRYGNEQFF.

V is TRBV2 and J is TRBJ2-3; 9 bases align to TRBD2. The CDR3 runs to 18 residues. The germline gives CDR1 SNHLY, CDR2 FYNNEI. After removal of 6 bases from V and 4 bases from J, the junction contained 17 bases not matched to a gene. Written as DNA, the CDR3 is TGTGCCAGCAGGGATTTTTGGGGTAGCGGGAGTATACCAGATACGCAGTATTTT. It is translated as CASRDFWGSGSIPDTQYF.